Listed below are T cell receptor beta chains from one sample, sequenced in a study of shared clonotypes between healthy human individuals. Repertoires were generated with immunoSEQ multiplex PCR, while TCRdb's copy carries only in-frame clones and drops some. The sample has about 2.4 million clones; more than 90% are singletons. Sequencing input: naive CD4+ T cells sorted from blood. The source of these receptors is a young man in good health. Both conserved end residues are part of each CDR3. D genes are given only for firm matches.

length	J	V	D	CDR3
15	TRBJ1-1	TRBV10-3	.	CAISESVGPNTEAFF
14	TRBJ2-5	TRBV5-5	TRBD1	CASSSDRDQETQYF
16	TRBJ2-5	TRBV28	.	CASNGDLLRRGETQYF
15	.	TRBV5-1	.	CASSVVLAGASEQYF
14	TRBJ2-3	TRBV5-1	.	CASSSRQDTDTQYF
14	TRBJ2-6	TRBV6-4	.	CASSPYSGANVLTF
12	TRBJ2-2	TRBV29-1	.	CSVTTYTGELFF
16	TRBJ1-5	TRBV6-1	TRBD1	CASSGLGQGYYQPQHF
15	TRBJ2-2	TRBV6-5	TRBD1	CASSGTAPRVGELFF
18	TRBJ1-2	TRBV7-9	TRBD1	CASSSEGTGGHADYGYTF
14	TRBJ2-1	TRBV5-1	.	CASSLKGSGNEQFF
14	TRBJ2-7	TRBV7-2	.	CASSSYRTGYEQYF
13	TRBJ2-7	TRBV6-5	TRBD2	CASKLAGGYEQYF
15	TRBJ1-1	TRBV14	TRBD1	CASSLLEQGGTEAFF
17	TRBJ1-1	TRBV5-4	TRBD1	CASRPGGQGKANTEAFF
15	TRBJ1-6	TRBV6-1	.	CAIPNREGVGSPLHF
20	TRBJ1-6	TRBV7-2	TRBD1	CASSLARTGVIRTYNSPLHF
13	TRBJ2-7	TRBV18	.	CASSPASAYEQYF
14	TRBJ1-1	TRBV6-1	.	CASSEGALSTEAFF
18	TRBJ1-6	TRBV7-9	TRBD1	CASSPYGQVSSYNSPLHF
15	TRBJ2-3	TRBV6-5	.	CASSRRGDGTDTQYF
13	TRBJ1-1	TRBV2	.	CASSGTGIVRAFF
14	TRBJ1-2	TRBV2	.	CASSNGVGLYGYTF
16	TRBJ2-7	TRBV5-6	.	CASSLRQGGMRPEQYF
12	TRBJ1-2	TRBV19	.	CASSERRDGYTF
15	TRBJ2-1	TRBV7-9	.	CASSFRGVGYNEQFF
16	TRBJ2-3	TRBV7-3	.	CASSLKQGQGTDTQYF
15	TRBJ1-5	TRBV19	.	CASSIASYSNQPQHF
13	TRBJ1-2	TRBV30	.	CAWSVQGGVGYTF
14	TRBJ1-6	TRBV4-1	TRBD1	CASSQGQLNSPLHF
16	TRBJ2-3	TRBV28	TRBD2	CASTQRAGGTTDTQYF
14	TRBJ2-5	TRBV12-5	TRBD1	CASGRGQGRETQYF
14	TRBJ1-2	TRBV2	TRBD1	CASSPGQANYGYTF
17	TRBJ1-4	TRBV21-1	.	CASSKTTPIRFNEKLFF
16	TRBJ1-1	TRBV19	.	CASSIVLGGGTAEAFF
18	TRBJ2-3	TRBV7-2	TRBD2	CASSPRSSGRERTDTQYF
11	TRBJ1-2	TRBV7-9	.	CASSLAVGYTF
15	TRBJ1-5	TRBV10-3	.	CAISGSRGLGEPQHF
13	TRBJ1-2	TRBV15	.	CATSRDGSGGYTF
16	TRBJ2-2	TRBV9	TRBD2	CASSVRVAGGSGELFF
16	TRBJ2-2	TRBV19	TRBD1	CASSITRQGAMGELFF
11	TRBJ1-1	TRBV2	.	CASVAFTEAFF